The 24 T cell receptor beta chains below all came from one sample that was sequenced in a study of cytomegalovirus exposure and HLA in healthy donors. The table came from immunoSEQ multiplex PCR; TCRdb's copy has only in-frame clones and leaves some out. The sample includes some 48,000 clones, approximately 93% seen only once; the top ten take 7.8%. The sample comprised PBMCs. The source is a woman younger than 35 in good health and CMV-seropositive.

The CDR3 protein is CASSRNPGLDNEQFF. The CDR3, as DNA: TGTGCCAGCAGTCGTAATCCCGGACTGGACAATGAGCAGTTCTTC. The chain joins TRBV28 to TRBJ2-1; tentatively, D is TRBD2 (5 bases). The CDR3 is 15 amino acids. CDR1 MDHEN and CDR2 SYDVKM come from the germline V gene. V was shortened by 5 bases and J by 5 bases, with 16 bases between the two germline ends.

The CDR3 loop is CAISDLLAGGTSETQYF. In DNA, the CDR3 is TGTGCCATCAGTGATCTCTTAGCGGGAGGGACCTCGGAGACCCAGTACTTC. The rearrangement links TRBV10-3 to TRBJ2-5; 11 nucleotides agree with TRBD2. The CDR3 has 17 amino acids. The germline V gene encodes CDR1 ENHRY and CDR2 SYGVKD. V trimming: 3 bases; J trimming: 5 bases; junction bases outside the gene matches: 11.

This rearrangement joins TRBV23-1 to TRBJ1-4, with 8 positions matching TRBD1. TRBV23-1 is filed as an ORF, its function uncertain. Losses at the gene ends were 5 bases for V and 5 bases for J; bases not matched to a gene: 7. The CDR3 runs 15 residues. The CDR3 loop is CASSGQGPSNEKLFF. The CDR3 DNA follows: TGCGCCAGCAGTGGACAGGGACCTTCAAATGAAAAACTGTTTTTT.

The gene calls are TRBV5-1 and TRBJ1-2; 7 bases are a match to TRBD1. J lost 7 bases, V lost 5 bases, and 5 bases had no gene match. This CDR3 region has 12 residues. Germline assignment: CDR1 SGHRS and CDR2 YFSETQ. CDR3 coding DNA: TGCGCCAGCAGTAGGGCAGGGGGTGGCTACACCTTC. Its translation: CASSRAGGGYTF. Full variable domain (rest looked up from reference TRBV5-1 and TRBJ1-2): KAGVTQTPRYLIKTRGQQVTLSCSPISGHRSVSWYQQTPGQGLQFLFEYFSETQRNKGNFPGRFSGRQFSNSRSEMNVSTLELGDSALYLCASSRAGGGYTFGSGTRLTVV.

The chain recombines TRBV5-4 with TRBJ2-7; perhaps TRBD1 as D (5 bases). From germline, CDR1 is SGHNT and CDR2 YYREEE (reference sequence). Trimming cost V 5 bases and J 2 bases, with 11 bases left between them. The CDR3 length is 13 residues. CDR3 sequence (DNA): TGTGCCAGCAGTTGGGGCCGTACCTACGAGCAGTACTTC. Encoded protein: CASSWGRTYEQYF.

J is TRBJ2-1 and V is TRBV5-1; TRBD1 agrees at 7 bases. Trimming took 4 bases from V and 12 from J; bases not matched to a gene: 10. This CDR3 region has 13 residues. CDR1 is SGHRS, CDR2 YFSETQ, per germline. Here the CDR3 DNA reads TGCGCCAGCAGCGACCTCCCAGGGACAGTGCAGTTCTTC. Translation: CASSDLPGTVQFF.

The V and J genes are TRBV4-2 and TRBJ2-7, with TRBD2 identical over 14 bases. V lost 2 bases and J lost 3; bases outside the gene matches: 6. This CDR3 is 17 amino acids long. Germline V CDR1 and CDR2: LGHNA, YNFKEQ. The CDR3 DNA is TGTGCCAGCAGCCAACGCCTGGGACTAGCGGGAGACTACGAGCAGTACTTC. The encoded protein is CASSQRLGLAGDYEQYF.

The chain recombines TRBV6-1 with TRBJ1-4; 7 nucleotides agree with TRBD1. The CDR3 totals 14 residues. CDR1 is MNHNS, CDR2 SASEGT, per germline. V lost 3 bases and J lost 2; bases outside the gene matches: 0. CDR3 nucleotide sequence: TGTGCCAGCAGTGAGACAGGGACTAATGAAAAACTGTTTTTT. Encoded protein: CASSETGTNEKLFF.

This chain joins TRBV30 and TRBJ1-2, with D unclear. There are 17 residues in the CDR3. V lost 0 bases, J lost 0 bases, and 17 bases lay in between. Looked up from germline, CDR1 is GTSNPN and CDR2 is SVGIG (reference sequence). CDR3 nucleotides: TGTGCCTGGAGTGTACTAGGAGGCTCCCCAGCTAACTATGGCTACACCTTC. This gives the protein CAWSVLGGSPANYGYTF.

The chain employs TRBV7-3 and TRBJ2-2, with 8 bases identical to TRBD1. This CDR3 has 17 residues. V shed 4 bases and J 3 bases; nucleotides not matched to a gene: 10. Germline V gene data show CDR1 as SGHTA and CDR2 as FQGTGA. CDR3 sequence reads: CASSWRGTGVDTGELFF. The CDR3 DNA follows: TGTGCCAGCAGCTGGCGCGGGACAGGAGTGGACACCGGGGAGCTGTTTTTT.

This clone was detected only once. Written as DNA, the CDR3 is TGCGCCAGCAGCCATCTAACAGGTCTATACAATGAGCAGTTCTTC. Its protein product is CASSHLTGLYNEQFF. The chain has TRBV4-1 and TRBJ2-1, with a tentative D call TRBD1 (5 bases). Trimming left V 3 bases short and J 4 bases short, with 13 bases between. CDR1 MGHRA and CDR2 YSYEKL come from the germline V gene. This CDR3 has 15 amino acids.

V is TRBV11-2 and J is TRBJ2-1; TRBD2 aligns across 8 bases. This CDR3 has 16 amino acids. CDR1 is SGHAT, CDR2 FQNNGV, per germline. V gave up 6 bases and J gave up 7 bases; unmatched junction bases: 14. This chain's CDR3 is CASRPIPLAEGNEQFF. For the CDR3, the DNA is TGTGCCAGCAGGCCAATCCCACTAGCGGAGGGGAATGAGCAGTTCTTC.

V usage is TRBV30 and J usage is TRBJ2-5, with TRBD1 as a possible D gene (6 bases). Germline V gene data show CDR1 as GTSNPN and CDR2 as SVGIG (reference sequence). The germline V and J ends were trimmed by 0 bases and 5 bases, with 16 bases remaining between them. The CDR3 sequence is 15 residues long. The DNA of the CDR3 is TGTGCCTGGAGTGTCCGCGGCGGCAGGGGCGAGACCCAGTACTTC. This sequence encodes CAWSVRGGRGETQYF.

V is TRBV7-9 and J is TRBJ2-3; 10 nucleotides line up with TRBD2. Germline CDR1 and CDR2: SEHNR and FQNEAQ (reference sequence). J gave up 6 bases and V 5 bases, and 14 bases lay outside the gene matches. The CDR3 is made up of 17 amino acids. The CDR3 sequence: CASSPQVLAGVPDTQYF. In DNA, the CDR3 is TGTGCCAGCAGCCCCCAGGTTCTAGCGGGAGTCCCTGATACGCAGTATTTT.

The V and J genes are TRBV5-6 and TRBJ2-3; 11 bases are a match to TRBD2. CDR1 and CDR2 from the germline V gene are SGHDT and YYEEEE. With V trimmed by 1 base and J by 2 bases, 12 bases remained unmatched. This CDR3 has 19 residues. Here the CDR3 DNA reads TGTGCCAGCAGCTTGTATTTCGGGGCTAGCGGGAGGACCACAGATACGCAGTATTTT. This gives the protein CASSLYFGASGRTTDTQYF.

This chain connects TRBV5-1 to TRBJ2-1; 10 bases fit TRBD2. The V gene's germline CDR1 is SGHRS and CDR2 YFSETQ. The V and J ends lost 0 bases and 3 bases, in that order; junction bases with no gene match: 3. The length of the CDR3 is 16 residues. DNA of the CDR3: TGCGCCAGCAGCTTGGCCGGGACTAGCGACTACAATGAGCAGTTCTTC. Protein product: CASSLAGTSDYNEQFF.

V usage is TRBV11-2 and J usage is TRBJ1-3; unclear D gene. The CDR3 extends over 15 amino acids. With 2 bases removed from V and 2 bases from J, the gap between germline ends came to 10 bases. The germline V gene has CDR1 SGHAT and CDR2 FQNNGV. The CDR3 loop reads CASSLPGGPGNTIYF. The CDR3 DNA is TGTGCCAGCAGCTTACCGGGTGGTCCTGGAAACACCATATATTTT. Combining the CDR3 with reference TRBV11-2 and TRBJ1-3 gives the whole variable domain EAGVAQSPRYKIIEKRQSVAFWCNPISGHATLYWYQQILGQGPKLLIQFQNNGVVDDSQLPKDRFSAERLKGVDSTLKIQPAKLEDSAVYLCASSLPGGPGNTIYFGEGSWLTVV.

The chain joins TRBV5-1 to TRBJ1-3; 8 nucleotides agree with TRBD1. CDR3 length: 16 amino acids. V shed 4 bases and J 0 bases; nucleotides not matched to a gene: 6. Germline CDR1 reads SGHRS; CDR2 reads YFSETQ. In nucleotides, the CDR3 is TGCGCCAGCAGCCCCTTGGACAGGGTCTCTGGAAACACCATATATTTT. Protein sequence: CASSPLDRVSGNTIYF.

The chain is built from TRBV27 and TRBJ1-1; perhaps TRBD1 as D (5 bases). Between the trimmed V and J ends, which lost 8 bases and 6 bases, there was a span of 10 bases. This CDR3 spans 11 amino acids. The germline gives CDR1 MNHEY, CDR2 SMNVEV (reference sequence). This CDR3 is CASRQGSEAFF. DNA of the CDR3: TGTGCCAGCCGTCAGGGCTCTGAAGCTTTCTTT.

The chain joins TRBV7-3 to TRBJ1-3, with 8 bases fitting TRBD1. Germline loops: CDR1 SGHTA, CDR2 FQGTGA. The trim removed 3 bases at V and 2 bases at J, leaving 0 bases unmatched. The CDR3 consists of 14 residues. CDR3 in amino acids: CASSLTGAGNTIYF. In nucleotides, the CDR3 is TGTGCCAGCAGCTTGACAGGGGCTGGAAACACCATATATTTT. Full variable domain (outside the CDR3, taken from reference TRBV7-3 and TRBJ1-3): GAGVSQTPSNKVTEKGKYVELRCDPISGHTALYWYRQSLGQGPEFLIYFQGTGAADDSGLPNDRFFAVRPEGSVSTLKIQRTERGDSAVYLCASSLTGAGNTIYFGEGSWLTVV.

Only one count was recorded for this clone. The rearrangement uses TRBV5-4 and TRBJ2-7; 8 bases line up with TRBD1. Germline trimming cut 1 base from V and 3 bases from J; bases unmatched to any gene: 3. Germline CDR1 is SGHNT and CDR2 is YYREEE (reference sequence). The CDR3 is 14 residues long. CDR3 region: CASSLYGQGYEQYF. CDR3 DNA: TGTGCCAGCAGCTTGTACGGACAGGGCTACGAGCAGTACTTC.

V gene TRBV23-1 combines with J gene TRBJ2-7, with D perhaps matching TRBD1 (6 bases). TRBV23-1 is an ORF, and what it does is uncertain. This CDR3 is 21 amino acids long. The V end lost 1 base, the J end lost 0 bases, and 28 bases lay between the germline ends. CDR3 amino acids: CASSQFSLSTAHRAFSYEQYF. The CDR3 DNA reads as TGCGCCAGCAGTCAATTCTCTCTCTCCACTGCCCACAGGGCCTTCTCCTACGAGCAGTACTTC.

The V call is TRBV6-6, the J call TRBJ1-1, with D tentatively TRBD1 (6 bases). The CDR3 runs to 14 residues. V lost 2 bases to trimming and J lost 5 bases, with 12 bases between them. Germline CDR1 and CDR2: MNHNY and SVGAGI (reference sequence). DNA of the CDR3: TGTGCCAGCAGTTACCTCGGACAGTGGACTGAAGCTTTCTTT. Its translation: CASSYLGQWTEAFF.

This rearrangement joins TRBV19 to TRBJ1-5, with D perhaps matching TRBD1 (6 bases). The CDR3 is 12 residues long. V dropped 6 bases and J dropped 4 bases, with 7 bases sitting between them. Germline values: CDR1 LNHDA, CDR2 SQIVND (reference sequence). CDR3 loop: CASRQGNQPQHF. The CDR3 DNA sequence: TGTGCCAGTAGACAGGGAAATCAGCCCCAGCATTTT. The whole variable domain, remainder taken from reference TRBV19 and TRBJ1-5, is DGGITQSPKYLFRKEGQNVTLSCEQNLNHDAMYWYRQDPGQGLRLIYYSQIVNDFQKGDIAEGYSVSREKKESFPLTVTSAQKNPTAFYLCASRQGNQPQHFGDGTRLSIL.